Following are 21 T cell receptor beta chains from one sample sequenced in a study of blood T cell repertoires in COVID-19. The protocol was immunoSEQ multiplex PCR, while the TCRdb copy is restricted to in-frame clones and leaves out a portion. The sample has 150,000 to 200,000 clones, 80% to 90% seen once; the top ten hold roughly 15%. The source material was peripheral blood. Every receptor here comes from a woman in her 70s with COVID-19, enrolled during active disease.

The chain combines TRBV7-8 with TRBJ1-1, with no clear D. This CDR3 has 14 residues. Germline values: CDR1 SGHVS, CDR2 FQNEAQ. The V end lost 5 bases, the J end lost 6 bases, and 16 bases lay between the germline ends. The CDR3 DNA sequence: TGTGCCAGCAGCAAGGCGGCGGAGACGGCTGAAGCTTTCTTT. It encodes CASSKAAETAEAFF. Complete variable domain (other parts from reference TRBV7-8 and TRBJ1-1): GAGVSQSPRYKVAKRGQDVALRCDPISGHVSLFWYQQALGQGPEFLTYFQNEAQLDKSGLPSDRFFAERPEGSVSTLKIQRTQQEDSAVYLCASSKAAETAEAFFGQGTRLTVV.

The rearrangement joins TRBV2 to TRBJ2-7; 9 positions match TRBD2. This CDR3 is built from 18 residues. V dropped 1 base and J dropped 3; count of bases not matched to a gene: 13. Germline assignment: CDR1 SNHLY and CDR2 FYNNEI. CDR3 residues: CASSEVGTSRGGLYEQYV. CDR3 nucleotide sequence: TGTGCCAGCAGTGAAGTTGGGACCTCGCGGGGGGGCCTCTACGAGCAGTACGTC.

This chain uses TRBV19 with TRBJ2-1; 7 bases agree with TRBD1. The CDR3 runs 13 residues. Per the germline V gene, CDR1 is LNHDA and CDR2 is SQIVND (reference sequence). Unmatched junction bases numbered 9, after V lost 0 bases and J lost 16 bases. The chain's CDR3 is CASSIDPEGANFF. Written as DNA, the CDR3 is TGTGCCAGTAGTATAGACCCCGAGGGGGCTAACTTCTTC.

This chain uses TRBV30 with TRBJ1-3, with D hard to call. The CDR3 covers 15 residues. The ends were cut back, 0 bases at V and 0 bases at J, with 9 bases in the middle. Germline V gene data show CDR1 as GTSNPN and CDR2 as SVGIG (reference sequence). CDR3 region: CAWSVLAASGNTIYF. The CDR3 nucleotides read TGTGCCTGGAGTGTATTGGCGGCCTCTGGAAACACCATATATTTT.

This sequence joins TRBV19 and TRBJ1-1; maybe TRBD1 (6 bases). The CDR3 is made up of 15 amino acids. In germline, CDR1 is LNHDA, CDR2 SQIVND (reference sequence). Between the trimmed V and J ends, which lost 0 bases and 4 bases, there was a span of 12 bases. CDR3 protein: CASSIDSRTATEAFF. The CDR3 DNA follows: TGTGCCAGTAGTATAGATAGTCGGACAGCCACTGAAGCTTTCTTT.

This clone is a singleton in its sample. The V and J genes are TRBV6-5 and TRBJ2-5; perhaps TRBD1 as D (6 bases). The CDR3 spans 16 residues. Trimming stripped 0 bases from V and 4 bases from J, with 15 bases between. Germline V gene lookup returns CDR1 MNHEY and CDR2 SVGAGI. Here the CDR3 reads CASSYSIGGGPETQYF. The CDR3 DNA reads TGTGCCAGCAGTTACTCGATTGGGGGCGGCCCAGAGACCCAGTACTTC.

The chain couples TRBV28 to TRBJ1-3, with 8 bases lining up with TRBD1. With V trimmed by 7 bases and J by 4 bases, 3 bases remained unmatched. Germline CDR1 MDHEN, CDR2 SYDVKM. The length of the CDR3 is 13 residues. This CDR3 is CASIRGLGNTIYF. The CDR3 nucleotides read TGTGCCAGCATCAGGGGGCTAGGAAACACCATATATTTT.

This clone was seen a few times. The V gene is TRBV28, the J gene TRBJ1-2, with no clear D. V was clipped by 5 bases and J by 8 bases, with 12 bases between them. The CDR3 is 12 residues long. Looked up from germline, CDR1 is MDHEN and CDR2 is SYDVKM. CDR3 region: CASSHAVSGYTF. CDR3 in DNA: TGTGCCAGCAGTCACGCAGTGTCAGGCTACACCTTC.

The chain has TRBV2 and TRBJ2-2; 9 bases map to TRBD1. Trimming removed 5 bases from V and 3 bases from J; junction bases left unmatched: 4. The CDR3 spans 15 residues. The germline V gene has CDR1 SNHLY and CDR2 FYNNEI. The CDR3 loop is CASSTQGADTGELFF. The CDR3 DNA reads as TGTGCCAGCAGTACACAGGGGGCCGACACCGGGGAGCTGTTTTTT.

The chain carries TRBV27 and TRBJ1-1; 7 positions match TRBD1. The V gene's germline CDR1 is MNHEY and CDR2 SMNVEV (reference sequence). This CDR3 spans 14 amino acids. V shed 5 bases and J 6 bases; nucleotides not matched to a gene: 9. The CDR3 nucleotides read TGTGCCAGCAGTGAGACAGGGCTGGACCCTGAAGCTTTCTTT. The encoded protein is CASSETGLDPEAFF.

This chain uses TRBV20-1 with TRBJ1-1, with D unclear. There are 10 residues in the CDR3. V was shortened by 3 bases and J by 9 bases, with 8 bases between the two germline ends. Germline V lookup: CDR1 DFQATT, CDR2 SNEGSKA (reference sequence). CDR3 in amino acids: CSASRGQAFF. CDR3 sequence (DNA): TGCAGTGCTAGTAGAGGGCAAGCTTTCTTT.

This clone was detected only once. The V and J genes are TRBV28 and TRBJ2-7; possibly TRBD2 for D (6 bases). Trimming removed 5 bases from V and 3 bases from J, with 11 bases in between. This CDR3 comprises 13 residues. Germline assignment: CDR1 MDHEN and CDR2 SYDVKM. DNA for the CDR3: TGTGCCAGCAGTCCCGGGACTCACTACGAGCAGTACTTC. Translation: CASSPGTHYEQYF.

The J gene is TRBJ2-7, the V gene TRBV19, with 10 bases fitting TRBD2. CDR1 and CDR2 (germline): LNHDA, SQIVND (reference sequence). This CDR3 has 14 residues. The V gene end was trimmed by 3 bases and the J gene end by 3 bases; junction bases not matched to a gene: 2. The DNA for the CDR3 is TGTGCCAGTAGTATGACTAGCGGGTTCTACGAGCAGTACTTC. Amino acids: CASSMTSGFYEQYF. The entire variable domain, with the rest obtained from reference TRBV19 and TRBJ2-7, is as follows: DGGITQSPKYLFRKEGQNVTLSCEQNLNHDAMYWYRQDPGQGLRLIYYSQIVNDFQKGDIAEGYSVSREKKESFPLTVTSAQKNPTAFYLCASSMTSGFYEQYFGPGTRLTVT.

In DNA form, the CDR3 reads TGTGCCAGCAGTTACCTTAGTACGATGAACACTGAAGCTTTCTTT. Its translation is CASSYLSTMNTEAFF. The rearrangement links TRBV6-5 to TRBJ1-1; D is undetermined. Trimming removed 2 bases at V and 0 bases at J, with 10 bases between. CDR3 length: 15 amino acids. Looked up from germline, CDR1 is MNHEY and CDR2 is SVGAGI.

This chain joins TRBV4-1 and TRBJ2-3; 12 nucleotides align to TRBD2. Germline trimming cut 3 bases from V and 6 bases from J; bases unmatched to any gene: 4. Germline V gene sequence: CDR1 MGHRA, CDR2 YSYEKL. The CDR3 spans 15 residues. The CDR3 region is CASSQLTSGRDTQYF. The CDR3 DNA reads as TGCGCCAGCAGCCAGCTCACTAGCGGGAGGGATACGCAGTATTTT.

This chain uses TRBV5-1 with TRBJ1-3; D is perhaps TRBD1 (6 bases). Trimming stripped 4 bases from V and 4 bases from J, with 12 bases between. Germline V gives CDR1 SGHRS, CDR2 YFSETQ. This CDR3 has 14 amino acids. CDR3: CASSVAGGGNTIYF. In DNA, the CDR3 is TGCGCCAGCAGCGTTGCGGGGGGCGGAAACACCATATATTTT.

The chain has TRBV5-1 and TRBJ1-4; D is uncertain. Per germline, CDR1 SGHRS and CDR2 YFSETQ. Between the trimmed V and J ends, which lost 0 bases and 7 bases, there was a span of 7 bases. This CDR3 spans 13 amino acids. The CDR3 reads CASSLDLSEKLFF. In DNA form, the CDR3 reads TGCGCCAGCAGCTTGGATCTTTCTGAAAAACTGTTTTTT.

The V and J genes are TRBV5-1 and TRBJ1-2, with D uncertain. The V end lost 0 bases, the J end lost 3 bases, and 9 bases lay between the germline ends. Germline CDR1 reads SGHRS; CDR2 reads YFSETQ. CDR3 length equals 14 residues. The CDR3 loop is CASSLDRSYYGYTF. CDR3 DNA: TGCGCCAGCAGCTTGGACAGATCGTACTATGGCTACACCTTC.

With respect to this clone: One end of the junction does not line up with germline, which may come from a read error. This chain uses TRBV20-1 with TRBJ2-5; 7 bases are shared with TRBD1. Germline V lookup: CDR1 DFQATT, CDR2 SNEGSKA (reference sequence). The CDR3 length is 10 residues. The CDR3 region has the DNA TGCAGTGCTGGGGACAGCCGTTTTAACTTC. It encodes CSAGDSRFNF.

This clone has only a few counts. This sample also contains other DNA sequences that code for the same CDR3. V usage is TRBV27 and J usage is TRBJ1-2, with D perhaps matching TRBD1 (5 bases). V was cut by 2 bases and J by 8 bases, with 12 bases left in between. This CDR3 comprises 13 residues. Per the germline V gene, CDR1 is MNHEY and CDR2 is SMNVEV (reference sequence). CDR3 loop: CASSLRGNGGYTF. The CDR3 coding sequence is TGTGCCAGCAGTTTACGGGGGAATGGGGGCTACACCTTC.

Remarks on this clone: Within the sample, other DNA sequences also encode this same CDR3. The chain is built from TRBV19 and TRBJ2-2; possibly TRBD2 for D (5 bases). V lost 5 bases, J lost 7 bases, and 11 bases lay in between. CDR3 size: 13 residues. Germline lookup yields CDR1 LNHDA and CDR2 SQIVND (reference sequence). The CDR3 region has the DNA TGTGCCAGTAGTCCCCGTGGAGGCGGGGAGCTGTTTTTT. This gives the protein CASSPRGGGELFF.